This is a list of T cell receptor beta chains from one sample in a study of Ad26.COV2.S vaccination and SARS-CoV-2 variants. Sequencing was performed with immunoSEQ multiplex PCR; in TCRdb, only in-frame clones are kept and a portion is missing. The top ten hold around 2% of the sample, which has roughly 320,000 clones, roughly 86% seen once. This specimen consisted of peripheral blood, obtained in a trial of Ad26.COV2.S vaccine versus placebo. These receptors were collected from a person aged 18-60 years who received the Ad26.COV2.S COVID-19 vaccine or a placebo. Each CDR3 is given with its conserved first and last residue. The order of the fields is J gene, D gene, clone size, V gene, CDR3 DNA, CDR3 protein. The D gene is left open where the match is weak. Clone size, where shown, is once, few, many, or a class for clones that have expanded.

J: TRBJ2-1; D: TRBD1; size: NA; V: TRBV7-9; DNA: TGTGCCAGCAGCTTAATCCGGGACAGGAATCTCTACAATGAGCAGTTCTTC; CDR3: CASSLIRDRNLYNEQFF
J: TRBJ2-7; D: TRBD1; size: NA; V: TRBV30; DNA: TGTGCCTGGAGTGCGAACAGGGGACCCCACGAGCAGTACTTC; CDR3: CAWSANRGPHEQYF
J: TRBJ2-7; D: NA; size: few; V: TRBV29-1; DNA: TGCAGCGTTGGACAGGCCTACGAGCAGTACTTC; CDR3: CSVGQAYEQYF
J: TRBJ2-1; D: NA; size: NA; V: TRBV6-6; DNA: TGTGCCAGCAGCGCCCTTAATGAGCAGTTCTTC; CDR3: CASSALNEQFF
J: TRBJ2-3; D: NA; size: NA; V: TRBV19; DNA: TGTGCCAGTAGTACTGGTCCCGGGAACACAGATACGCAGTATTTT; CDR3: CASSTGPGNTDTQYF
J: TRBJ1-2; D: TRBD1; size: NA; V: TRBV7-8; DNA: TGTGCCAGCAGCCAAATCGACAGGGGAGGTGGCTACACCTTC; CDR3: CASSQIDRGGGYTF
J: TRBJ1-4; D: NA; size: NA; V: TRBV7-9; DNA: TGTGCCAGCAGCCTGACAGGTGGGACTGAAAAACTGTTTTTT; CDR3: CASSLTGGTEKLFF
J: TRBJ1-2; D: TRBD1; size: few; V: TRBV2; DNA: TGTGCCAGCAGCGACAGGGCCCCATCTCCCTACACCTTC; CDR3: CASSDRAPSPYTF
J: TRBJ2-5; D: NA; size: NA; V: TRBV2; DNA: TGTGCCAGCATGAGGACTAAGGGAGAGACCCAGTACTTC; CDR3: CASMRTKGETQYF
J: TRBJ2-1; D: NA; size: once; V: TRBV5-6; DNA: TGTGCCAGCATGGGTAGCTCCTACAATGAGCAGTTCTTC; CDR3: CASMGSSYNEQFF
J: TRBJ2-1; D: TRBD2; size: NA; V: TRBV11-3; DNA: TGTGCCAGCAGCCCAAGGACTAGCGGGGGAGGTGAGCAGTTCTTC; CDR3: CASSPRTSGGGEQFF
J: TRBJ2-2; D: NA; size: NA; V: TRBV9; DNA: TGTGCCAGCAGCGTATCTCAGAGCACCGGGGAGCTGTTTTTT; CDR3: CASSVSQSTGELFF
J: TRBJ2-5; D: NA; size: once; V: TRBV7-7; DNA: TGTGCTAGCAGCTTAGGTGCGGGGGCTGAAGAGACCCAGTACTTC; CDR3: CASSLGAGAEETQYF
J: TRBJ1-1; D: NA; size: NA; V: TRBV19; DNA: TGTGCCAGTAGTAAAATTACCCGAGGCTGGGGCACTGAAGCTTTCTTT; CDR3: CASSKITRGWGTEAFF
J: TRBJ1-2; D: TRBD1; size: NA; V: TRBV3-1/TRBV3-2; DNA: TGTGCCAGCAGCCAAAAAGGGACAGGGCTTTGGGGCTACACCTTC; CDR3: CASSQKGTGLWGYTF
J: TRBJ1-6; D: TRBD1; size: once; V: TRBV19; DNA: TGTGCCAGTAGTATGACAGGGACACCCCTCCACTTT; CDR3: CASSMTGTPLHF
J: TRBJ2-5; D: TRBD2; size: NA; V: TRBV2; DNA: TGTGCCAGCAGGATGACTAGCGGGAAAGAGACCCAGTACTTC; CDR3: CASRMTSGKETQYF
J: TRBJ2-1; D: NA; size: NA; V: TRBV5-1; DNA: TGCGCCAGCAGCTTGTTGACAGCTTACAATGAGCAGTTCTTC; CDR3: CASSLLTAYNEQFF
J: TRBJ1-1; D: TRBD1; size: NA; V: TRBV7-9; DNA: TGTGCCAGCAGCTCTAGACAGGGGGAGGAAACTGAAGCTTTCTTT; CDR3: CASSSRQGEETEAFF
J: TRBJ2-4; D: NA; size: NA; V: TRBV7-9; DNA: TGTGCCAGCACCAATCGGGGTGGGGAGAAAAACATTCAGTACTTC; CDR3: CASTNRGGEKNIQYF
J: TRBJ1-4; D: NA; size: NA; V: TRBV18; DNA: TGTGCCAGCTCACAGGGGCAACTAGGTGAAAAACTGTTTTTT; CDR3: CASSQGQLGEKLFF
J: TRBJ1-4; D: NA; size: once; V: TRBV7-9; DNA: TGTGCCAGCAGCTCCCAGCTGCCCGGTGAAAAACTGTTTTTT; CDR3: CASSSQLPGEKLFF
J: TRBJ2-3; D: TRBD2; size: NA; V: TRBV7-2; DNA: TGTGCCAGCAGCTTAGGTCGGGGGGGCACAGATACGCAGTATTTT; CDR3: CASSLGRGGTDTQYF
J: TRBJ2-1; D: TRBD2; size: NA; V: TRBV7-2; DNA: TGTGCCAGCAGCTTAGTAGCGGGGGGCTCCTACAATGAGCAGTTCTTC; CDR3: CASSLVAGGSYNEQFF
J: TRBJ1-6; D: NA; size: NA; V: TRBV7-2; DNA: TGTGCCAGCAGCTCCGAAGGGTCACCCCTCCACTTT; CDR3: CASSSEGSPLHF
J: TRBJ1-1; D: NA; size: NA; V: TRBV18; DNA: TGTGCCAGCTTCCCCAATCAGGGGAGCCCTGAAGCTTTCTTT; CDR3: CASFPNQGSPEAFF
J: TRBJ1-2; D: TRBD1; size: NA; V: TRBV24-1; DNA: TGTGCCACCAGTGATTCGGGACAGGGCCATGGCTACACCTTC; CDR3: CATSDSGQGHGYTF
J: TRBJ1-1; D: NA; size: once; V: TRBV7-6; DNA: TGTGCCAGCAGCTTAGAGCAGGGTAACACTGAAGCTTTCTTT; CDR3: CASSLEQGNTEAFF
J: TRBJ2-5; D: NA; size: NA; V: TRBV2; DNA: TGTGCCAGCGTTCTACAGTCCACCGTGGAGACCCAGTACTTC; CDR3: CASVLQSTVETQYF
J: TRBJ1-1; D: NA; size: NA; V: TRBV7-9; DNA: TGTGCCATTCCCTTAGAGGGGACCCAAGCTTTCTTT; CDR3: CAIPLEGTQAFF
J: TRBJ2-3; D: TRBD2; size: NA; V: TRBV20-1; DNA: TGCAGTGCGAGTACCGGGACTACCATCACAGATACGCAGTATTTT; CDR3: CSASTGTTITDTQYF
J: TRBJ1-4; D: NA; size: NA; V: TRBV30; DNA: TGTGCCTGGGCCGCGGGGGATAGGGTTAATGAAAAACTGTTTTTT; CDR3: CAWAAGDRVNEKLFF
J: TRBJ2-7; D: NA; size: NA; V: TRBV20-1; DNA: TGCAGTGCCAGAGGGGGCTACGAGCAGTACTTC; CDR3: CSARGGYEQYF
J: TRBJ1-2; D: TRBD1; size: NA; V: TRBV2; DNA: TGTGCCAGCAGAAGGGACAGAAATAACTATGGCTACACCTTC; CDR3: CASRRDRNNYGYTF
J: TRBJ1-6; D: NA; size: NA; V: TRBV6-5; DNA: TGTGCCAGCAGCAATTCGATAGTCAATTCACCCCTCCACTTT; CDR3: CASSNSIVNSPLHF
J: TRBJ1-1; D: TRBD1; size: once; V: TRBV19; DNA: TGTGCCAGTAGCTCTAACGACAGGGGCTGGACTGAAGCTTTCTTT; CDR3: CASSSNDRGWTEAFF
J: TRBJ2-1; D: TRBD1; size: NA; V: TRBV11-3; DNA: TGTGCCAGCAGTCGAACAGGGGACGGCTCCTACAATGAGCAGTTCTTC; CDR3: CASSRTGDGSYNEQFF
J: TRBJ2-7; D: TRBD2; size: NA; V: TRBV7-2; DNA: TGTGCCAGCAGCTACCGGGGGGGACTCTACGAGCAGTACTTC; CDR3: CASSYRGGLYEQYF
J: TRBJ2-1; D: NA; size: NA; V: TRBV5-4; DNA: TGTGCCAGCAGCCCCCAGGGTCTGGCGAACAATGAGCAGTTCTTC; CDR3: CASSPQGLANNEQFF
J: TRBJ2-3; D: NA; size: once; V: TRBV2; DNA: TGTGCCAGCAGTGCCGGGACAGATACGCAGTATTTT; CDR3: CASSAGTDTQYF
J: TRBJ2-5; D: TRBD2; size: NA; V: TRBV14; DNA: TGTGCCAGCAGCCGCGGGGGTGGGTACCAAGAGACCCAGTACTTC; CDR3: CASSRGGGYQETQYF
J: TRBJ1-1; D: NA; size: NA; V: TRBV21-1; DNA: TGTGCCAGCAGCATCCTCGGGATCCTTTGGGACACTGAAGCTTTCTTT; CDR3: CASSILGILWDTEAFF
J: TRBJ1-2; D: NA; size: once; V: TRBV9; DNA: TGTGCCAGCCAATCCCAGGGAGGCTACACCTTC; CDR3: CASQSQGGYTF
J: TRBJ1-1; D: NA; size: NA; V: TRBV7-2; DNA: TGTGCCAGCAGCTACAGGGCGGCAGCTTTCTTT; CDR3: CASSYRAAAFF
J: TRBJ2-7; D: NA; size: NA; V: TRBV5-6; DNA: TGTGCCAGCAGCTTGGGGGGAGGAGTCAACCGGCAGTACTTC; CDR3: CASSLGGGVNRQYF
J: TRBJ2-5; D: NA; size: NA; V: TRBV9; DNA: TGTGCCAGCAGCGTTGGGGGTCCCACAGAGACCCAGTACTTC; CDR3: CASSVGGPTETQYF